This TCR beta chain was recovered during a study of OX40 agonist ivuxolimab in advanced cancers. CDR1 and CDR2 (germline): GTSNPN, SVGIG (reference sequence). Trimming removed 5 bases at V and 10 bases at J, with 15 bases between. The CDR3 consists of 13 residues. The table came from immunoSEQ multiplex PCR; TCRdb's copy has only in-frame clones and leaves some out. This table holds 50,000 to 70,000 clones, 75% to 90% found once. This clonotype was obtained from an adult with an advanced solid tumor such as melanoma, head and neck, liver or kidney cancer. The chain joins TRBV30 to TRBJ1-6, with no clear D. Here the sequenced sample was CD4+ or CD8+ T cells sorted from blood, taken in a trial of the OX40 agonist ivuxolimab. In nucleotides, the CDR3 is TGTGCCTGGCAGGATACACGAGGCTCACCCCTCCACTTT. As protein: CAWQDTRGSPLHF.